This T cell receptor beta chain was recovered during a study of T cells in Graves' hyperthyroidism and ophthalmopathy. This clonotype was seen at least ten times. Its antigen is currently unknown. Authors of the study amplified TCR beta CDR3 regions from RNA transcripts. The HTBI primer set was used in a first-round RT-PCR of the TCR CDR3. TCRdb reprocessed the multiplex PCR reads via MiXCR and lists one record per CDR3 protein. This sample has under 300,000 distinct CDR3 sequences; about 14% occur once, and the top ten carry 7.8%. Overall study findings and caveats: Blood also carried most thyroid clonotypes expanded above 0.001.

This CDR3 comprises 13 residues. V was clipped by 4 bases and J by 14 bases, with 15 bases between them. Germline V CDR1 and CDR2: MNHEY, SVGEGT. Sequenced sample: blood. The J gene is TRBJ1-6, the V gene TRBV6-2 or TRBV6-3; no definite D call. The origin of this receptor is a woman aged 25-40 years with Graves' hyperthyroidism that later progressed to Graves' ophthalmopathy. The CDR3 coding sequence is TGTGCCAGCAGTTCAACGACCGGGATGACCCTCCACTTT. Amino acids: CASSSTTGMTLHF.